These T cell receptor beta chains were read from a single sample in a study of T cells in localized non-small cell lung cancer. Measured with immunoSEQ multiplex PCR; TCRdb has only the in-frame clones, and not every one. The top ten clones hold 8.2% of a sample with approximately 4,500 clones, around 30% of them seen once. The source material was lung tumor tissue, sampled before any cancer treatment. These receptors were taken from a male donor aged 60 or over with stage I lung adenocarcinoma. Each CDR3 is given with its conserved first and last residue. D genes are given only for firm matches. Part of the rows lack a size; the others show once, few, many or a class for expanded clones.

>TRBV11-3|-|TRBJ1-4|few
CASSFGGRDEKLFF
TGTGCCAGCAGCTTCGGGGGGCGCGATGAAAAACTGTTTTTT
>TRBV6-8|-|TRBJ2-1|-
CASSLDSSYNEQFF
TGTGCCAGCAGTTTAGACAGCTCCTACAATGAGCAGTTCTTC
>TRBV11-3|-|TRBJ2-7|-
CASSLGTGSPYEQYF
TGTGCCAGCAGCTTAGGCACAGGGTCTCCCTACGAGCAGTACTTC
>TRBV27|TRBD1|TRBJ2-2|few
CATSPGTANTGELFF
TGTGCCACCAGCCCCGGGACAGCGAACACCGGGGAGCTGTTTTTT
>TRBV11-3|-|TRBJ2-5|few
CASSLDTMQETQYF
TGTGCCAGCAGCTTAGATACCATGCAAGAGACCCAGTACTTC
>TRBV5-1|-|TRBJ2-3|-
CASSALGGEVDTQYF
TGCGCCAGCAGCGCCCTAGGGGGTGAGGTCGATACGCAGTATTTT
>TRBV11-3|TRBD2|TRBJ2-7|few
CASSFSTSGGPRQYF
TGTGCCAGCAGCTTCTCGACTAGCGGGGGTCCCCGGCAGTACTTC
>TRBV7-5|-|TRBJ2-3|-
CASRYDEGTIGNTQYF
TGTGCCAGCAGGTATGATGAAGGCACAATCGGGAATACGCAGTATTTT
>TRBV5-1|-|TRBJ1-1|-
CASSSVPGDTEAFF
TGCGCCAGCAGCTCGGTTCCCGGGGACACTGAAGCTTTCTTT
>TRBV6-8|-|TRBJ2-5|-
CASSESPAQETQYF
TGTGCCAGCAGTGAGTCGCCAGCGCAAGAGACCCAGTACTTC
>TRBV11-3|-|TRBJ1-5|-
CASSLGTDYQPQHF
TGTGCCAGCAGCTTAGGGACAGATTATCAGCCCCAGCATTTT
>TRBV6-8|TRBD1|TRBJ2-3|few
CASSGQTGGDGTDTQYF
TGTGCCAGCAGTGGCCAGACAGGGGGCGATGGCACAGATACGCAGTATTTT
>TRBV18|-|TRBJ1-1|few
CASSPPDKMNTEAFF
TGTGCCAGCTCACCACCGGATAAAATGAACACTGAAGCTTTCTTT
>TRBV6-8|-|TRBJ1-4|-
CASSRPKAATNEKLFF
TGTGCCAGCAGTCGACCCAAAGCTGCAACTAATGAAAAACTGTTTTTT
>TRBV30|-|TRBJ2-2|-
CAWRAQSNVGELFF
TGTGCCTGGAGGGCCCAATCTAATGTCGGGGAGCTGTTTTTT
>TRBV19|-|TRBJ1-1|-
CASSIGALSPTEAFF
TGTGCCAGTAGTATAGGGGCCCTCTCCCCCACTGAAGCTTTCTTT